This T cell receptor beta chain appears in the sequencing data of a study of blood T cell repertoires in COVID-19. Study context: The United States, Italy and Spain were the sources of the acute and convalescent COVID-19 samples. Sample material is recorded as cDNA or gDNA derived from T cells, B-cell-depleted T cells, or PBMCs.

Study processing details: Amplification of reference gene primers was used by the study to estimate nucleated cell counts. Clones were read by immunoSEQ multiplex PCR, and TCRdb kept only the in-frame ones, dropping some. V and J calls plus clone size are reproduced from that table; the DNA served to infer D and trimming. The table shows around 86,000 clones, with under 85% occurring only once. Germline loops: CDR1 MRHNA, CDR2 SNTAGT. The CDR3 covers 13 residues. Between the trimmed V and J ends, which lost 6 bases and 4 bases, there was a span of 11 bases. V gene TRBV6-4 combines with J gene TRBJ2-3; D remains ambiguous. The receptor comes from a woman of 80 years or more with acute or convalescent COVID-19. What was sequenced was peripheral blood. DNA of the CDR3: TGTGCCAGCAGGTACTCGCACCCAGATACGCAGTATTTT. Its protein product is CASRYSHPDTQYF.